A few counts support the clone carrying this T cell receptor beta chain. Antigen: not known. Template material for amplifying TCR beta CDR3 regions consisted of RNA transcripts. A set of HTBI primers served as the primers for a first-round RT-PCR of the TCR CDR3. Via MiXCR, TCRdb re-called the multiplex PCR reads, giving one row per CDR3 protein. The top ten clones hold about two fifths of a sample with 480,000 or so distinct CDR3 sequences, around 50% of them seen once. This CDR3 contains 15 residues. The V gene's germline CDR1 is MNHEY and CDR2 SVGAGI. V lost 4 bases, J lost 11 bases, and 11 bases stayed unmatched. The data were obtained in a study of T cells in Graves' hyperthyroidism and ophthalmopathy. Whole-study findings and limits: A model built on 13 V-J features separated ophthalmopathy from stable hyperthyroidism. Most expanded thyroid clonotypes above 0.001 also appeared in blood.

Pregnant or lactating patients were excluded, as were those with uncontrolled infection or other autoimmune disease. Orbital computed tomography and thyroid ultrasound, together with serum TRAb and thyroxine and clinical symptoms, were used for diagnoses. The sample was peripheral blood or thyroid tissue (not recorded which). The sequence derives from an adult woman with Graves' disease, either hyperthyroidism or ophthalmopathy (not recorded which). V usage is TRBV6-5 and J usage is TRBJ1-6, with 7 nucleotides matching TRBD1. As DNA, the CDR3 is TGTGCCAGCAGTTCCCACAGACAGGGAGGGCCACCCCTCCACTTT. Amino acid sequence: CASSSHRQGGPPLHF.